Following are 10 T cell receptor beta chains from one sample sequenced in a study of graft-versus-host responses after intestinal transplantation (dated by TCRdb to the early 2020s). This sample's time point label indicates: cells obtained before transplantation from donor or recipient. No cognate antigen is known for these TCRs. To prepare the library, the immunoSEQ multiplex PCR assay was applied. TCRdb retrieved this table from immuneACCESS and kept in-frame rearrangements only. Not all clones are present; in checked studies, unresolved V genes account for under half, and no reason is known for the remainder. The sample profile shows tens of thousands of clones; 94% of them were found once. 0.38% of the sample is held by the ten biggest clonotypes. This specimen was unstimulated CD4+ T cells sorted from spleen or lymph node cells, taken before transplant. The source of these receptors is a human donor who was the organ donor for an intestinal transplant.

The CDR3, as DNA: TGCGCCAGCAGTGAGTCGGGAAGGAGTTCACCCCTCCACTTT. Its protein product is CASSESGRSSPLHF. J is TRBJ1-6 and V is TRBV10-2; no clear D. V was shortened by 0 bases and J by 9 bases, with 9 bases between the two germline ends. Germline V gene data show CDR1 as WSHSY and CDR2 as SAAADI. The CDR3 totals 14 residues.

The gene calls are TRBV5-1 and TRBJ1-1; no firm D call. Trimming took 4 bases from V and 6 from J, leaving 10 bases between them. CDR3 length: 12 residues. Germline V CDR1 and CDR2: SGHRS, YFSETQ. CDR3 sequence (DNA): TGCGCCAGCAGCAAGGGTGGCCCTGAAGCTTTCTTT. Translated, it gives CASSKGGPEAFF.

V is TRBV6-5 and J is TRBJ1-2; D is undetermined. Germline V gives CDR1 MNHEY, CDR2 SVGAGI. Between the trimmed V and J ends, which lost 7 bases and 4 bases, there was a span of 19 bases. The CDR3 loop spans 15 amino acids. CDR3: CASTTHSLRSYGYTF. CDR3 nucleotide sequence: TGTGCCAGCACCACCCATAGCTTACGGTCCTATGGCTACACCTTC.

The chain employs TRBV20-1 and TRBJ1-1; D is ambiguous. The CDR3 covers 10 residues. V shed 3 bases and J shed 9 bases, with 8 bases lying between them. Germline lookup yields CDR1 DFQATT and CDR2 SNEGSKA (reference sequence). CDR3 region: CSARGIQAFF. CDR3 bases: TGCAGTGCTAGGGGGATTCAAGCTTTCTTT.

This chain links TRBV5-4 with TRBJ1-2; 9 bases fit TRBD1. Germline V gene sequence: CDR1 SGHNT, CDR2 YYREEE (reference sequence). Unmatched junction bases numbered 8, after V lost 4 bases and J lost 4 bases. This CDR3 contains 15 residues. For the CDR3, the DNA is TGTGCCAGCAGCCCCGGGACAGGGAAGGCCTATGGCTACACCTTC. This gives the protein CASSPGTGKAYGYTF.

J is TRBJ2-1 and V is TRBV18; 10 bases are shared with TRBD1. After removal of 1 base from V and 7 bases from J, the junction contained 1 base not matched to a gene. The germline gives CDR1 KGHSH, CDR2 LQKENI. The CDR3 totals 14 residues. The CDR3 loop reads CASSPRTGGNEQFF. The CDR3 nucleotides read TGTGCCAGCTCACCACGGACAGGGGGGAATGAGCAGTTCTTC.

The J gene is TRBJ2-5, the V gene TRBV14, with TRBD2 matching 11 bases. The J call may be wrong; the DNA end is better matched by TRBJ2-7. Germline CDR1 and CDR2: SGHDN and FVKESK. CDR3 length: 15 amino acids. CDR3 nucleotide sequence: TGTGCCAGCAGCGCACTAGCGGGGGAGACTTACGAGCAGTACTTC. Protein sequence: CASSALAGETYEQYF.

The chain uses TRBV4-3 and TRBJ1-4, with D hard to call. From germline, CDR1 is LGHNA and CDR2 YSLEER. The CDR3 contains 13 residues. The V end was cut by 4 bases, the J end by 7 bases, with 10 bases between. The CDR3: CASSPGVGEKLFF. The CDR3, as DNA: TGCGCCAGCAGCCCCGGGGTGGGTGAAAAACTGTTTTTT.

The chain combines TRBV10-3 with TRBJ2-3, with D tentatively TRBD2 (6 bases). Germline loops: CDR1 ENHRY, CDR2 SYGVKD. Trimming cost V 4 bases and J 1 base, with 9 bases left between them. The CDR3 runs 14 residues. The CDR3: CAISGLDGTDTQYF. The CDR3 bases are TGTGCCATCAGTGGACTAGATGGCACAGATACGCAGTATTTT.

The gene calls are TRBV6-6 and TRBJ2-5; D gene uncertain. The CDR3 length is 14 residues. The V and J ends lost 0 bases and 1 base respectively, with 6 bases between them. Germline lookup yields CDR1 MNHNY and CDR2 SVGAGI (reference sequence). Here the CDR3 DNA reads TGTGCCAGCAGTTACTCAAGCATCCAAGAGACCCAGTACTTC. Its translation is CASSYSSIQETQYF.